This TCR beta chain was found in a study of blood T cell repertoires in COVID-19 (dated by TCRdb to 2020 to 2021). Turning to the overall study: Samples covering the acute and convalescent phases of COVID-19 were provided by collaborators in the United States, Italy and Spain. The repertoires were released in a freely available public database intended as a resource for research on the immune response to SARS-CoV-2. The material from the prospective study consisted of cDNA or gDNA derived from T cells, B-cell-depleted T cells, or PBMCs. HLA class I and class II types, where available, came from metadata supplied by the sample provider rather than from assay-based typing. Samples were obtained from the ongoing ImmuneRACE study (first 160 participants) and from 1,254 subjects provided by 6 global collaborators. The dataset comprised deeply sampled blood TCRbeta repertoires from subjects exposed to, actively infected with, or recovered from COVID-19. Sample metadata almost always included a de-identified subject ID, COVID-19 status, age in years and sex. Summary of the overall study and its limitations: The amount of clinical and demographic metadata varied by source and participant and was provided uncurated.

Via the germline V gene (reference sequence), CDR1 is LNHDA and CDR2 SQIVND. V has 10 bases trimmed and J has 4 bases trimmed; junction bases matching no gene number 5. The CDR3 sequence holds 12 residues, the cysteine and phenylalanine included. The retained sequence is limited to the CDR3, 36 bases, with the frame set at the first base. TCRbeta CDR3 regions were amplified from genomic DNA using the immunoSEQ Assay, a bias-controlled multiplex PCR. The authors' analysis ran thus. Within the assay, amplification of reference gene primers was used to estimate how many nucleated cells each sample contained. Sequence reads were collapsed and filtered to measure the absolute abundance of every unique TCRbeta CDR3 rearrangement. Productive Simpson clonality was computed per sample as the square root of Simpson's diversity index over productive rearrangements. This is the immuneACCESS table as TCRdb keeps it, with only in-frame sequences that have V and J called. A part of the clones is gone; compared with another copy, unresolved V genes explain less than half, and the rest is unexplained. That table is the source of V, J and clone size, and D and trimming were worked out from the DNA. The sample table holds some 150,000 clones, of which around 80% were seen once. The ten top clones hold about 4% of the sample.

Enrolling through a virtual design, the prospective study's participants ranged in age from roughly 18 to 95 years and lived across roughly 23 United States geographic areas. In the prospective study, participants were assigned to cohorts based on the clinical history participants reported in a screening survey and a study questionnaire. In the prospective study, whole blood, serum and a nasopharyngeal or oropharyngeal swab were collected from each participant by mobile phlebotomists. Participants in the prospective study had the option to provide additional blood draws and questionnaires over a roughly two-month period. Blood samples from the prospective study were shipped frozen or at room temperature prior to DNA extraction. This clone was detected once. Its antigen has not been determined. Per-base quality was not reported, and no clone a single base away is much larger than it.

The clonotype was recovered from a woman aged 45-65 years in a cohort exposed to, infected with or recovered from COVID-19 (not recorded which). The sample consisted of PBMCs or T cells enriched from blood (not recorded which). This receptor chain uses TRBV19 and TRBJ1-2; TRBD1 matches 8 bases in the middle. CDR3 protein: CATRDRTYGYTF. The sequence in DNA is TGTGCCACACGGGACAGGACCTATGGCTACACCTTC.